The 16 T cell receptor beta chains reported below all come from one sample, sequenced in a study of tumor and adjacent non-tumor tissue in lung cancer. TCRbeta libraries were built with three rounds of nested PCR, modified from ARM-PCR. TCRdb passed the multiplex PCR reads through MiXCR, listing each CDR3 protein once. The sample includes more than 85,000 distinct CDR3 sequences, more than 60% seen only once; the top ten take 35% to 40%. The template was RNA from unsorted bulk tissue. Sequenced sample: lung tumor tissue. These receptors came from a woman in her sixties with non-small cell lung cancer.

The genes are TRBV29-1 and TRBJ1-1, with D perhaps matching TRBD1 (5 bases). Germline V CDR1 and CDR2: SQVTM, ANQGSEA. The V and J ends lost 2 bases and 12 bases respectively, with 19 bases between them. The CDR3 is 13 amino acids. CDR3 residues: CSVERGTSTVTFF. CDR3 sequence (DNA): TGCAGCGTTGAACGAGGGACGAGTACTGTAACTTTCTTT.

As regards this clonotype: This sequence may be a read error, since a much larger clone differs from it by one base. The missing conserved phenylalanine or tryptophan at the end of this CDR3 makes a read error likely. The V gene is TRBV28, the J gene TRBJ2-4; 9 nucleotides agree with TRBD1. V trimming: 5 bases; J trimming: 6 bases; junction bases outside the gene matches: 17. Germline assignment: CDR1 MDHEN and CDR2 SYDVKM. CDR3 length: 18 residues. The CDR3 sequence: CASSTDTGGAGRGNIQYL. CDR3 in DNA: TGTGCCAGCAGTACAGACACAGGGGGCGCTGGTCGGGGAAACATTCAGTACTTA.

The chain links TRBV6-5 to TRBJ1-1, with TRBD1 as a possible D gene (6 bases). The germline gives CDR1 MNHEY, CDR2 SVGAGI. Trimming took 10 bases from V and 6 from J, leaving 21 bases between them. The CDR3 covers 14 residues. CDR3 in DNA: TGTGCCAACAGCTTAGCCAAGACAGGTGCTGAAGCTTTCTTT. Translated, it gives CANSLAKTGAEAFF.

This clonotype was found many times. The chain links TRBV20-1 to TRBJ2-3; TRBD2 is a possible D gene (5 bases). Trimming shortened V by 6 bases and J by 4 bases, and 14 bases separated the two germline ends. The length of the CDR3 is 13 residues. Germline V lookup: CDR1 DFQATT, CDR2 SNEGSKA (reference sequence). CDR3 nucleotides: TGCAGTGCCGGACTTCTGAGGGCAGATACGCAGTATTTT. This sequence encodes CSAGLLRADTQYF.

Turning to this clonotype: Germline and junction disagree at one end, which may indicate a read error. V gene TRBV20-1 combines with J gene TRBJ1-5; D is unclear. The CDR3 is made up of 14 amino acids. Germline V gene lookup returns CDR1 DFQATT and CDR2 SNEGSKA (reference sequence). CDR3: CNAKREGLDMPQHF. CDR3 in DNA: TGCAATGCTAAAAGGGAGGGCCTCGACATGCCCCAGCATTTT.

With regard to this clonotype: The germline gene is not matched at one end of the junction; a read error may be the cause. This rearrangement joins TRBV11-2 to TRBJ2-7, with TRBD1 matching over 7 bases. Looked up from germline, CDR1 is SGHAT and CDR2 is FQNNGV. This CDR3 has 14 amino acids. CDR3 loop: CTSSSSTGTAEQYF. The CDR3 region has the DNA TGTACCAGCAGCTCTTCCACCGGGACAGCCGAGCAGTACTTC.

With regard to this clonotype: The germline gene is not matched at one end of the junction; a read error may be the cause. V gene TRBV11-2 combines with J gene TRBJ2-7; 7 bases map to TRBD1. This CDR3 comprises 16 residues. The germline V gene has CDR1 SGHAT and CDR2 FQNNGV. The CDR3 sequence: CASSEAGIGGMYEQYF. In DNA form, the CDR3 reads TGTGCCAGCAGCGAGGCCGGGATAGGGGGCATGTACGAACAGTACTTC.

Of note for this clonotype: Given a much more abundant clone one base away, this may be a read error. The rearrangement joins TRBV20-1 to TRBJ2-1; TRBD2 aligns across 9 bases. CDR1 is DFQATT, CDR2 SNEGSKA, per germline (reference sequence). The CDR3 has 15 residues. As DNA, the CDR3 is TGCTGTGCCCATAGGGCTAGCGGGGCTGACAATGAGCAGTTCTTC. The encoded protein is CCAHRASGADNEQFF.

This clonotype was counted ten times or more. The J gene is TRBJ1-1, the V gene TRBV12-3 or TRBV12-4, with D unresolved. V dropped 6 bases and J dropped 3 bases, with 14 bases sitting between them. This CDR3 comprises 14 residues. The CDR3 bases are TGTGCCAGCAGCTTGGCGGGAGGATACACTGAAGCTTTCTTT. Protein sequence: CASSLAGGYTEAFF.

Turning to this clonotype: Its ends do not fully match the called genes, so a read error is possible. The genes are TRBV11-3 and TRBJ2-1, with unresolved D. The CDR3 loop spans 12 amino acids. CDR1 and CDR2 from the germline V gene are SGHNT and YENEEA. The CDR3 here is CASSQSYNGQFF. The CDR3 DNA reads TGTGCCAGCAGTCAGAGCTACAATGGGCAGTTCTTC.

The chain uses TRBV6-2 or TRBV6-3 and TRBJ1-1, with 9 bases that match TRBD1. The length of the CDR3 is 14 residues. Germline CDR1 is MNHEY and CDR2 is SVGEGT. This chain's CDR3 is CASLGQGQYTEAFF. The CDR3 DNA sequence: TGTGCTAGTCTGGGACAGGGACAGTATACTGAAGCTTTCTTT.

This clonotype was seen more than once but under ten times. A junction end diverges from the germline sequence, so it may reflect a read error. The genes are TRBV11-2 and TRBJ2-7; a possible D gene is TRBD1 (6 bases). CDR1 and CDR2 from the germline V gene are SGHAT and FQNNGV. The CDR3 consists of 13 residues. In DNA form, the CDR3 reads TGTGTCAGCAGCTTTACAGGGAGCGACGAGCAGTACTTC. Its translation: CVSSFTGSDEQYF.

Notes on this clonotype: One end of the junction varies from germline; a read error may be responsible. The chain recombines TRBV20-1 with TRBJ2-2, with D unresolved. CDR1 is DFQATT, CDR2 SNEGSKA, per germline (reference sequence). This CDR3 is built from 16 residues. CDR3 sequence: CCARKARPTNTGELFF. The CDR3 DNA sequence: TGCTGTGCGCGGAAGGCGAGACCTACGAACACCGGGGAGCTGTTTTTT.

Regarding this clonotype: A junction end diverges from the germline sequence, so it may reflect a read error. The chain uses TRBV6-6 and TRBJ2-7, with TRBD1 identical over 9 bases. Germline V CDR1 and CDR2: MNHNY, SVGAGI (reference sequence). The CDR3 has 15 amino acids. The DNA of the CDR3 is TGTGCTAGCAGTCGCCTGACAGGGGGAAACTACGAGCAGTACTTT. Protein product: CASSRLTGGNYEQYF.

Remarks on this clonotype: At one of its ends the junction is not consistent with the germline gene, which may arise from a read error. CDR3 DNA sequence: TGTACCAGCAGCTCCAGATCGGGCGGGGGGGGAAATGTGCAGTTCTTC. It encodes CTSSSRSGGGGNVQFF. The gene calls are TRBV11-2 and TRBJ2-1, with TRBD2 matching over 9 bases. The CDR3 is 16 amino acids. Germline V gene data show CDR1 as SGHAT and CDR2 as FQNNGV.

Points on this clonotype: Because it lacks the conserved phenylalanine or tryptophan at the end, this CDR3 is likely a read error. The DNA is omitted, as the CDR3 cannot be located on it reliably, and the CDR3 follows TCRdb's listing. CDR3 sequence: CASTLGLRASSTDTQNL. V gene TRBV5-4 combines with J gene TRBJ2-3; TRBD2, as called in the table, went unchecked against the DNA. Termini included, the CDR3 measures 17 amino acids. Looked up from germline, CDR1 is SGHNT and CDR2 is YYREEE (reference sequence).